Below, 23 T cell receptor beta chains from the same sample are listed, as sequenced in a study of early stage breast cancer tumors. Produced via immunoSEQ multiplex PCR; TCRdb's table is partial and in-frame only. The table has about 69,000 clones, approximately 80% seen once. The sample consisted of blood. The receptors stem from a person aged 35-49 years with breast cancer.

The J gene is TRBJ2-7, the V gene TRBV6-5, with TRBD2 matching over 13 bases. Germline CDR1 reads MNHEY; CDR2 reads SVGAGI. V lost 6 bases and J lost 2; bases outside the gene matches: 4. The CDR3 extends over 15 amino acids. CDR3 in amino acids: CASSRGTSGTYEQYF. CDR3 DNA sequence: TGTGCCAGCAGCCGAGGGACTAGCGGGACCTACGAGCAGTACTTC.

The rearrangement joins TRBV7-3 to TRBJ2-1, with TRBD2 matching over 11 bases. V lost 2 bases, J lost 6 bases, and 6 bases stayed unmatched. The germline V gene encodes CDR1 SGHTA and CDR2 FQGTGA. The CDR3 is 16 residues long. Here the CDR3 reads CASSLDRTSGLNEQFF. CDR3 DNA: TGTGCCAGCAGCTTAGACCGGACTAGCGGGCTCAATGAGCAGTTCTTC.

The CDR3 spells CASSRGPGTDTQYF. CDR3 nucleotides: TGTGCCAGCAGCCGAGGACCCGGCACAGATACGCAGTATTTT. The rearrangement joins TRBV7-3 to TRBJ2-3; D is undetermined. Trimming cost V 5 bases and J 1 base, with 10 bases left between them. The V gene's germline CDR1 is SGHTA and CDR2 FQGTGA. CDR3 length: 14 amino acids.

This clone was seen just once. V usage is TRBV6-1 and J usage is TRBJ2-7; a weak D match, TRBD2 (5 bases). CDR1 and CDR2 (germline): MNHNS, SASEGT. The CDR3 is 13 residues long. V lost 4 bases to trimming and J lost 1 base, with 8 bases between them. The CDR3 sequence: CASSGTGSYEQYF. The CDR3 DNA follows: TGTGCCAGCAGTGGGACGGGGTCCTACGAGCAGTACTTC.

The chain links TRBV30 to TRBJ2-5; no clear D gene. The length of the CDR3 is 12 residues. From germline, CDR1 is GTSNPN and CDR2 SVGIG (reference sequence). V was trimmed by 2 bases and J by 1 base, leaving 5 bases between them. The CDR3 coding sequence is TGTGCCTGGAGTACGGTCCAAGAGACCCAGTACTTC. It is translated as CAWSTVQETQYF. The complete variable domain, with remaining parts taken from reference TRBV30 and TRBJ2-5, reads SQTIHQWPATLVQPVGSPLSLECTVEGTSNPNLYWYRQAAGRGLQLLFYSVGIGQISSEVPQNLSASRPQDRQFILSSKKLLLSDSGFYLCAWSTVQETQYFGPGTRLLVL.

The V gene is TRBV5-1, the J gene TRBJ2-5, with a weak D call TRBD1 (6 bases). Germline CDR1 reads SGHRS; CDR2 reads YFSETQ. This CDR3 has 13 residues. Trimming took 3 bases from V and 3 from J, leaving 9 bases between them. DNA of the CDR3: TGCGCCAGCAGCTCCGGACAGAAAGAGACCCAGTACTTC. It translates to CASSSGQKETQYF.

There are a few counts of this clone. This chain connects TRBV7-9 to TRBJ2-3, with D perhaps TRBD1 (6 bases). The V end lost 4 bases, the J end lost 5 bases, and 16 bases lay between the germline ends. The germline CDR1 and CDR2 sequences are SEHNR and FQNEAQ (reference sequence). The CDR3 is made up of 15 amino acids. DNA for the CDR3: TGTGCCAGCAGCTCGTGGGGCAGGGGAAGAGATACGCAGTATTTT. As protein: CASSSWGRGRDTQYF. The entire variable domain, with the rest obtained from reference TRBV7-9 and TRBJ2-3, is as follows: DTGVSQNPRHKITKRGQNVTFRCDPISEHNRLYWYRQTLGQGPEFLTYFQNEAQLEKSRLLSDRFSAERPKGSFSTLEIQRTEQGDSAMYLCASSSWGRGRDTQYFGPGTRLTVL.

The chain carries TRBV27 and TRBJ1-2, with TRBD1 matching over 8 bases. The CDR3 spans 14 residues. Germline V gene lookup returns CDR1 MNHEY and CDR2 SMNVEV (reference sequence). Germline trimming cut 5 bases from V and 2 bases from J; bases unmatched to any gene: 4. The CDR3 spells CASSQGQANYGYTF. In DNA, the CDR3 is TGTGCCAGCAGTCAGGGACAGGCCAACTATGGCTACACCTTC.

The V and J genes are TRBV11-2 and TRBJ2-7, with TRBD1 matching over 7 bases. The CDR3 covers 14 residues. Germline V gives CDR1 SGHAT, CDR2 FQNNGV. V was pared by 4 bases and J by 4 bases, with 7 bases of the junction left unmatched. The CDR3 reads CASSSQGISYEQYF. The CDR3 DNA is TGTGCCAGCAGCTCACAGGGGATAAGTTACGAGCAGTACTTC.

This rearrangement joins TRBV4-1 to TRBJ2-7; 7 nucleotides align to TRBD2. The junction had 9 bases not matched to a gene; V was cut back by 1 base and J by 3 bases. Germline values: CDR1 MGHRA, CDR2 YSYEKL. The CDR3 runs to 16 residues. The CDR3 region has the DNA TGCGCCAGCAGCCAAGTTTCGCCGGGAGGCCTCTACGAGCAGTACTTC. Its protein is CASSQVSPGGLYEQYF.

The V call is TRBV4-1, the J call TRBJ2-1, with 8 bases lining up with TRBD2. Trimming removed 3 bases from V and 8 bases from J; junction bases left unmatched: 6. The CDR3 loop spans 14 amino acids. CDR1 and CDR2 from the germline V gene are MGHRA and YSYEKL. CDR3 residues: CASSQGRGGHEQFF. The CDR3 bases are TGCGCCAGCAGCCAGGGACGGGGGGGGCATGAGCAGTTCTTC.

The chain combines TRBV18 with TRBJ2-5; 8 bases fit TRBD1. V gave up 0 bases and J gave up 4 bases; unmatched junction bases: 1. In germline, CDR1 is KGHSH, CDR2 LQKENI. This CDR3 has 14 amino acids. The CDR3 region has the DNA TGTGCCAGCTCACCACCGACAGGGGTAGAGACCCAGTACTTC. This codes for CASSPPTGVETQYF. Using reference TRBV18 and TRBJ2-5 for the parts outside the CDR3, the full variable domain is NAGVMQNPRHLVRRRGQEARLRCSPMKGHSHVYWYRQLPEEGLKFMVYLQKENIIDESGMPKERFSAEFPKEGPSILRIQQVVRGDSAAYFCASSPPTGVETQYFGPGTRLLVL.

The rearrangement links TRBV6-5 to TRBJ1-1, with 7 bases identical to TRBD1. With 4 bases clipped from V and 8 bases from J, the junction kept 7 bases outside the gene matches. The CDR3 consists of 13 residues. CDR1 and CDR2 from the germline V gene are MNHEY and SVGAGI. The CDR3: CASSSTTGLEAFF. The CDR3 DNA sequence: TGTGCCAGCAGTTCGACGACAGGGTTGGAAGCTTTCTTT.

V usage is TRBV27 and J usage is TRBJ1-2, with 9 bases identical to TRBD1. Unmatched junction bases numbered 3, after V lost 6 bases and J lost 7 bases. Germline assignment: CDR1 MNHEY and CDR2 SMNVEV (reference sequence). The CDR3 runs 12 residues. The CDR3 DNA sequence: TGTGCCAGCAGGGGGGACAGGGCTGGCTACACCTTC. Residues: CASRGDRAGYTF.

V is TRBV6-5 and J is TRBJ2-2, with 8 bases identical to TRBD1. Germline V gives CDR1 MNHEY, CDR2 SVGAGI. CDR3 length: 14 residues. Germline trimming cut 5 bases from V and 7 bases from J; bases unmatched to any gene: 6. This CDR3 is CASSRQGRRGELFF. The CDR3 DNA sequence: TGTGCCAGCAGTAGACAGGGGAGGCGCGGGGAGCTGTTTTTT.

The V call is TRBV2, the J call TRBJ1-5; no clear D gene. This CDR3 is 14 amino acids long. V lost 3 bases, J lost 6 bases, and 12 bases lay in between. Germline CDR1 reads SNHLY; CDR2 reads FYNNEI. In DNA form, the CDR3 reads TGTGCCAGCAGTGAGGTGCTCGCGAGTCAGCCCCAGCATTTT. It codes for CASSEVLASQPQHF. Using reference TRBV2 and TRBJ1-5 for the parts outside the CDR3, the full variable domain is EPEVTQTPSHQVTQMGQEVILRCVPISNHLYFYWYRQILGQKVEFLVSFYNNEISEKSEIFDDQFSVERPDGSNFTLKIRSTKLEDSAMYFCASSEVLASQPQHFGDGTRLSIL.

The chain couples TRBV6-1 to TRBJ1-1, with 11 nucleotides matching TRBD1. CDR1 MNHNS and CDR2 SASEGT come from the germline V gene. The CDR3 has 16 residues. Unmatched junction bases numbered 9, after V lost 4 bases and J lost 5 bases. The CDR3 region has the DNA TGTGCCAGCAGTGCCAAGGGGACAGGGGGTCGGACTGAAGCTTTCTTT. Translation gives CASSAKGTGGRTEAFF.

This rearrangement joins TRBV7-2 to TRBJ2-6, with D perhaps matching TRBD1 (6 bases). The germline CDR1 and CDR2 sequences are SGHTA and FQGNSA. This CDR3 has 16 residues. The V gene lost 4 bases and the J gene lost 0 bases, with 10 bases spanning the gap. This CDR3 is CASSWTAYSGANVLTF. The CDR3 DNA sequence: TGTGCCAGCAGCTGGACAGCTTACTCTGGGGCCAACGTCCTGACTTTC.

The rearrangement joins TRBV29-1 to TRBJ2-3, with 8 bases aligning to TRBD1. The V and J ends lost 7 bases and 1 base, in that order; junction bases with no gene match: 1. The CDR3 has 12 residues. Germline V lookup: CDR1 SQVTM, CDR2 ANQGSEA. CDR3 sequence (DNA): TGCAGCGAACAGGGGGGCACAGATACGCAGTATTTT. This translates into CSEQGGTDTQYF.

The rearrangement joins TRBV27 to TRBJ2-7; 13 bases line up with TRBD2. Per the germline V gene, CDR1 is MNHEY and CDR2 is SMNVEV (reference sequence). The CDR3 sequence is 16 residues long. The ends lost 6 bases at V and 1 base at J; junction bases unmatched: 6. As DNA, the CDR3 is TGTGCCAGCAGCGCCGGGACTAGCGGGATATCCTACGAGCAGTACTTC. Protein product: CASSAGTSGISYEQYF.

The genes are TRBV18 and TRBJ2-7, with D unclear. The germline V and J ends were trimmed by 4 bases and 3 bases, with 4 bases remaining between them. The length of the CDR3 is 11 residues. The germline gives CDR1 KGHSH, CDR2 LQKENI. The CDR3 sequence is CASSLHYEQYF. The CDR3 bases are TGTGCCAGCTCACTCCACTACGAGCAGTACTTC. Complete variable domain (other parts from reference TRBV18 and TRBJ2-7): NAGVMQNPRHLVRRRGQEARLRCSPMKGHSHVYWYRQLPEEGLKFMVYLQKENIIDESGMPKERFSAEFPKEGPSILRIQQVVRGDSAAYFCASSLHYEQYFGPGTRLTVT.

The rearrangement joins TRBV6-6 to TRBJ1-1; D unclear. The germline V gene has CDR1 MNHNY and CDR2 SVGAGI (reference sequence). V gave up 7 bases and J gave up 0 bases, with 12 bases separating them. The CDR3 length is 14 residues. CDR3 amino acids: CASTPTGMNTEAFF. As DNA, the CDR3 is TGTGCCAGCACCCCGACGGGAATGAACACTGAAGCTTTCTTT.

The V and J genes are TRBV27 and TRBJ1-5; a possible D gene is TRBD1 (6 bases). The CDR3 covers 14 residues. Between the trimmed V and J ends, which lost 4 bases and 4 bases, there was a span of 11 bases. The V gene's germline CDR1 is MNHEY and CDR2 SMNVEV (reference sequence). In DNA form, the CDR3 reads TGTGCCAGCAGTTCGAGACAGGTGAATCAGCCCCAGCATTTT. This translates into CASSSRQVNQPQHF.